One sample yielded the 24 T cell receptor beta chains listed below, sequenced in a study of technical replicates of blood from several donors. The table came from immunoSEQ multiplex PCR; TCRdb's copy has only in-frame clones and leaves some out. The profile shows about 100,000 clones, almost 96% of them singletons. The source material was T cells isolated from PBMCs. The receptors come from a human donor in good health.

This chain uses TRBV11-2 with TRBJ1-4, with unresolved D. CDR1 is SGHAT, CDR2 FQNNGV, per germline. V dropped 3 bases and J dropped 4 bases, with 9 bases sitting between them. CDR3 length: 14 amino acids. CDR3 bases: TGTGCCAGCAGCTTGGGCCGGATTAATGAAAAACTGTTTTTT. Translated: CASSLGRINEKLFF.

The gene calls are TRBV18 and TRBJ1-1, with TRBD1 identical over 8 bases. In germline, CDR1 is KGHSH, CDR2 LQKENI. Losses at the gene ends were 5 bases for V and 2 bases for J; bases not matched to a gene: 13. The CDR3 covers 17 residues. The chain's CDR3 is CASSIQGQGAPNTEAFF. The CDR3 DNA is TGTGCCAGCTCAATACAAGGTCAGGGGGCTCCCAACACTGAAGCTTTCTTT.

This rearrangement joins TRBV5-1 to TRBJ2-7; 7 bases align to TRBD1. Germline lookup yields CDR1 SGHRS and CDR2 YFSETQ. Losses at the gene ends were 0 bases for V and 3 bases for J; bases not matched to a gene: 3. The CDR3 is 14 residues long. The CDR3 coding sequence is TGCGCCAGCAGCTTGGAAGGGACAGTCTACGAGCAGTACTTC. Translating it yields CASSLEGTVYEQYF.

The chain joins TRBV5-6 to TRBJ1-3; no firm D call. V shed 6 bases and J shed 0 bases, with 13 bases lying between them. Germline CDR1 reads SGHDT; CDR2 reads YYEEEE. The CDR3 loop spans 15 amino acids. For the CDR3, the DNA is TGTGCCAGCACGTGGGGAGAAGACTCTGGAAACACCATATATTTT. It yields the protein CASTWGEDSGNTIYF. Complete variable domain (other parts from reference TRBV5-6 and TRBJ1-3): DAGVTQSPTHLIKTRGQQVTLRCSPKSGHDTVSWYQQALGQGPQFIFQYYEEEERQRGNFPDRFSGHQFPNYSSELNVNALLLGDSALYLCASTWGEDSGNTIYFGEGSWLTVV.

V is TRBV5-1 and J is TRBJ2-2, with 10 bases that match TRBD2. Germline CDR1 reads SGHRS; CDR2 reads YFSETQ. This CDR3 comprises 15 residues. V gave up 4 bases and J gave up 4 bases; unmatched junction bases: 4. CDR3 DNA sequence: TGCGCCAGCAGCACGGGACTAGCGCGCACCGGGGAGCTGTTTTTT. This codes for CASSTGLARTGELFF.

The V gene is TRBV13, the J gene TRBJ2-3; possible D gene TRBD1, 6 bases. Trimming shortened V by 1 base and J by 5 bases, and 13 bases separated the two germline ends. Germline CDR1 and CDR2: PRHDT and FYEKMQ (reference sequence). The CDR3 sequence is 15 residues long. The CDR3 protein is CASSLVGAWGDTQYF. CDR3 DNA sequence: TGTGCCAGCAGCTTAGTGGGGGCGTGGGGAGATACGCAGTATTTT. Filled out from reference TRBV13 and TRBJ2-3, the complete variable domain reads AAGVIQSPRHLIKEKRETATLKCYPIPRHDTVYWYQQGPGQDPQFLISFYEKMQSDKGSIPDRFSAQQFSDYHSELNMSSLELGDSALYFCASSLVGAWGDTQYFGPGTRLTVL.

This clone appeared a single time. A read error may account for a junction end that differs from germline. The chain couples TRBV2 to TRBJ2-7, with D perhaps TRBD2 (7 bases). From germline, CDR1 is SNHLY and CDR2 FYNNEI. The CDR3 loop spans 11 amino acids. CDR3 amino acids: CASRLGGAHPF. For the CDR3, the DNA is TGTGCCAGCCGTCTGGGGGGGGCCCATCCATTC.

This chain uses TRBV1 with TRBJ2-7; the tabulated D call, TRBD1, remains unverified against the DNA. TRBV1 is recorded as a pseudogene. The CDR3 is made up of 16 amino acids. CDR3 DNA sequence: TGCACCAGCAGCCAAGAACGGACAGGGATTTGCTACGAGCAGTACTTC. Translation: CTSSQERTGICYEQYF.

The chain uses TRBV18 and TRBJ1-4, with 8 bases identical to TRBD1. The germline CDR1 and CDR2 sequences are KGHSH and LQKENI. V shed 6 bases, J shed 8 bases, and the junction held 8 bases outside the gene matches. The CDR3 runs to 14 residues. CDR3 coding DNA: TGTGCCAGCTCGTACGGACAGGGCGACGAAAAACTGTTTTTT. It translates to CASSYGQGDEKLFF. Full variable domain (missing parts from reference TRBV18 and TRBJ1-4): NAGVMQNPRHLVRRRGQEARLRCSPMKGHSHVYWYRQLPEEGLKFMVYLQKENIIDESGMPKERFSAEFPKEGPSILRIQQVVRGDSAAYFCASSYGQGDEKLFFGSGTQLSVL.

The chain is built from TRBV5-1 and TRBJ2-3; 9 bases fit TRBD2. CDR1 and CDR2 (germline): SGHRS, YFSETQ. The CDR3 has 15 residues. V shed 1 base and J 7 bases; nucleotides not matched to a gene: 7. The DNA for the CDR3 is TGCGCCAGCAGCTTGTTAGCGGGAGACGTAAATACGCAGTATTTT. Encoded protein: CASSLLAGDVNTQYF.

The CDR3 is CASSPASGASSYNEQFF. For the CDR3, the DNA is TGTGCCAGCAGCCCAGCTAGCGGGGCGAGCTCCTACAATGAGCAGTTCTTC. The chain combines TRBV5-4 with TRBJ2-1, with TRBD2 matching over 9 bases. CDR3 size: 17 residues. Looked up from germline, CDR1 is SGHNT and CDR2 is YYREEE (reference sequence). Trimming at V came to 4 bases and at J to 0 bases, leaving 8 bases not matched to a gene.

V gene TRBV27 combines with J gene TRBJ2-7; 7 bases agree with TRBD1. This CDR3 contains 14 residues. CDR1 and CDR2 (germline): MNHEY, SMNVEV (reference sequence). The V segment lost 3 bases and the J segment 0 bases; nucleotides outside the gene matches: 2. The CDR3: CASSFGTASYEQYF. The CDR3 DNA is TGTGCCAGCAGTTTCGGGACAGCCTCCTACGAGCAGTACTTC.

As to this clone: Its ends do not fully match the called genes, so a read error is possible. The V call is TRBV6-1, the J call TRBJ2-2; D might be TRBD2 (5 bases). Germline-derived CDR1 and CDR2 are MNHNS and SASEGT. This CDR3 comprises 11 residues. CDR3 nucleotides: TGTGCCAGCAGTCGAACCGGGGAGCTGTTCTTT. Amino acid sequence: CASSRTGELFF.

This clone occurred once. The chain is built from TRBV15 and TRBJ2-5; D possibly corresponds to TRBD2 (6 bases). The V end was cut by 4 bases, the J end by 3 bases, with 12 bases between. Germline V gives CDR1 LNHNV, CDR2 YYDKDF (reference sequence). CDR3 length equals 14 residues. The CDR3 loop is CATSTRTGEETQYF. Written as DNA, the CDR3 is TGTGCCACCAGCACCCGTACGGGGGAAGAGACCCAGTACTTC.

The chain carries TRBV7-2 and TRBJ2-7, with D possibly TRBD1 on 5 matching bases. Deletions cut 3 bases from V and 5 bases from J, with 14 bases between. Per the germline V gene, CDR1 is SGHTA and CDR2 is FQGNSA. This CDR3 has 14 residues. This chain's CDR3 is CASSFQDTFDEQYF. The CDR3 DNA is TGTGCCAGCAGCTTCCAGGACACGTTCGACGAGCAGTACTTC.

The chain has TRBV4-1 and TRBJ2-7; TRBD1 matches at 7 bases. V trimming: 7 bases; J trimming: 0 bases; junction bases outside the gene matches: 6. The CDR3 consists of 14 residues. CDR1 and CDR2 (germline): MGHRA, YSYEKL. The CDR3 DNA is TGCGCCAGCACCCTAGACAGGGTCTCCTACGAGCAGTACTTC. This encodes CASTLDRVSYEQYF.

The V call is TRBV11-2, the J call TRBJ1-4; unclear D gene. In germline, CDR1 is SGHAT, CDR2 FQNNGV. The CDR3 totals 15 residues. V lost 1 base, J lost 4 bases, and 10 bases lay in between. The CDR3 sequence is CASSLVRGFNEKLFF. In DNA form, the CDR3 reads TGTGCCAGCAGCTTAGTCCGGGGTTTTAATGAAAAACTGTTTTTT.

This clone occurred a few times. The chain joins TRBV27 to TRBJ2-2, with D tentatively TRBD1 (5 bases). Germline assignment: CDR1 MNHEY and CDR2 SMNVEV (reference sequence). The V gene lost 6 bases and the J gene lost 0 bases, with 17 bases spanning the gap. This CDR3 contains 17 residues. This CDR3 is CASRRPRVGPNTGELFF. The CDR3 region has the DNA TGTGCCAGCAGGAGACCTAGGGTGGGGCCGAACACCGGGGAGCTGTTTTTT.

The CDR3 protein is CSASLAGATYNEQFF. The DNA for the CDR3 is TGCAGCGCCTCCTTAGCGGGAGCCACCTACAATGAGCAGTTCTTC. The chain combines TRBV29-1 with TRBJ2-1, with TRBD2 matching over 9 bases. This CDR3 has 15 amino acids. J gave up 2 bases and V 7 bases, and 9 bases lay outside the gene matches. CDR1 SQVTM and CDR2 ANQGSEA come from the germline V gene.

The chain recombines TRBV6-5 with TRBJ1-4, with 9 bases aligning to TRBD1. This CDR3 is built from 15 residues. The V segment lost 6 bases and the J segment 4 bases; nucleotides outside the gene matches: 6. The germline CDR1 and CDR2 sequences are MNHEY and SVGAGI. The CDR3 nucleotides read TGTGCCAGCAGCCGGGACAGGGCACGTAATGAAAAACTGTTTTTT. The encoded protein is CASSRDRARNEKLFF.

The chain couples TRBV27 to TRBJ1-4; D remains ambiguous. Deletions cut 5 bases from V and 7 bases from J, with 8 bases between. This CDR3 spans 12 amino acids. In germline, CDR1 is MNHEY, CDR2 SMNVEV (reference sequence). The CDR3 protein is CASSQWAEKLFF. As DNA, the CDR3 is TGTGCCAGCAGTCAGTGGGCTGAAAAACTGTTTTTT.

The J gene is TRBJ2-5, the V gene TRBV16, with 7 bases that match TRBD1. This CDR3 is built from 14 residues. Unmatched junction bases numbered 3, after V lost 4 bases and J lost 1 base. Germline V gives CDR1 KGHSY, CDR2 FQNENV. The CDR3 coding sequence is TGTGCCAGCAGCCGTGGACAGGCCCAAGAGACCCAGTACTTC. This sequence encodes CASSRGQAQETQYF.

This chain connects TRBV28 to TRBJ2-4, with 9 bases that match TRBD1. CDR1 is MDHEN, CDR2 SYDVKM, per germline. The CDR3 runs to 15 residues. Trimming took 5 bases from V and 6 from J; bases not matched to a gene: 8. CDR3 sequence: CASSPRGTGLNIQYF. Written as DNA, the CDR3 is TGTGCCAGCAGTCCAAGAGGGACAGGGCTAAACATTCAGTACTTC.

The rearrangement joins TRBV7-9 to TRBJ2-3; 7 bases are a match to TRBD1. CDR3 length: 15 amino acids. CDR1 and CDR2 from the germline V gene are SEHNR and FQNEAQ (reference sequence). The V gene end was trimmed by 5 bases and the J gene end by 5 bases; junction bases not matched to a gene: 10. CDR3 nucleotide sequence: TGTGCCAGCAGCCCCAGGCCCGACAGGGTAGATACGCAGTATTTT. It encodes CASSPRPDRVDTQYF.